What follows are 22 T cell receptor beta chains derived from one specimen sequenced in a study of beta chain features in type 1 diabetes. Investigators reverse transcribed all isolated RNA, so they sequenced expressed TCRB transcripts. Data came from immunoSEQ multiplex PCR; TCRdb stores just in-frame clones and leaves some out. The data contain about 290,000 clones, under 8.5% of them singletons. Sequences were obtained from central memory CD4+ T cells from blood. The origin of the receptors is a woman in her late teens or twenties in good health.

This clone was seen only a few times. V gene TRBV4-3 combines with J gene TRBJ1-2; TRBD1 matches at 7 bases. Germline loops: CDR1 LGHNA, CDR2 YSLEER. This CDR3 has 15 amino acids. The V and J ends lost 3 bases and 3 bases, in that order; junction bases with no gene match: 7. The CDR3 DNA sequence: TGCGCCAGCAGCCAGGATTTTGACAGGGACTATGGCTACACCTTC. Its translation: CASSQDFDRDYGYTF.

V gene TRBV5-6 combines with J gene TRBJ2-7; 7 bases are a match to TRBD2. CDR3 length: 16 amino acids. Germline trimming cut 0 bases from V and 4 bases from J; bases unmatched to any gene: 10. Germline V lookup: CDR1 SGHDT, CDR2 YYEEEE. Written as DNA, the CDR3 is TGTGCCAGCAGCTTGGGGCCCCTCCTAGCGGAGTACGAGCAGTACTTC. Amino acids: CASSLGPLLAEYEQYF. Together with reference TRBV5-6 and TRBJ2-7, the CDR3 gives the full variable domain: DAGVTQSPTHLIKTRGQQVTLRCSPKSGHDTVSWYQQALGQGPQFIFQYYEEEERQRGNFPDRFSGHQFPNYSSELNVNALLLGDSALYLCASSLGPLLAEYEQYFGPGTRLTVT.

Only a few counts were recorded for this clone. The chain links TRBV7-2 to TRBJ1-1, with D possibly matching TRBD1 (6 bases). This CDR3 is built from 13 residues. Germline assignment: CDR1 SGHTA and CDR2 FQGNSA. With 5 bases removed from V and 1 base from J, the gap between germline ends came to 8 bases. CDR3 amino acids: CASSTQGNTEAFF. Written as DNA, the CDR3 is TGTGCCAGCAGCACACAGGGGAACACTGAAGCTTTCTTT.

This clone was counted between two and nine times. The rearrangement links TRBV6-6 to TRBJ1-5; 8 bases map to TRBD1. The V and J ends lost 2 bases and 6 bases, in that order; junction bases with no gene match: 6. The CDR3 length is 15 residues. CDR1 and CDR2 (germline): MNHNY, SVGAGI (reference sequence). The CDR3 loop is CASSYGQGGSQPQHF. CDR3 coding DNA: TGTGCCAGCAGTTACGGACAGGGAGGTAGTCAGCCCCAGCATTTT.

The chain is built from TRBV29-1 and TRBJ2-4, with a tentative D call TRBD1 (6 bases). V shed 3 bases and J shed 9 bases, with 9 bases lying between them. CDR3 size: 11 residues. Per the germline V gene, CDR1 is SQVTM and CDR2 is ANQGSEA. CDR3 sequence: CSVEDSFIQYF. CDR3 nucleotide sequence: TGCAGCGTTGAGGACAGTTTCATTCAGTACTTC.

This clone was found a few times. This sequence joins TRBV27 and TRBJ1-6; D is possibly TRBD1 (5 bases). CDR1 MNHEY and CDR2 SMNVEV come from the germline V gene (reference sequence). With 5 bases removed from V and 16 bases from J, the gap between germline ends came to 21 bases. The CDR3 covers 14 residues. The CDR3: CASSPTGPWDPLHF. CDR3 coding DNA: TGTGCCAGCAGTCCGACGGGGCCCTGGGACCCGCTCCACTTT.

This clone came up a few times. The rearrangement joins TRBV6-1 to TRBJ1-5; the D gene is possibly TRBD1 (5 bases). The CDR3 contains 14 residues. V was trimmed by 1 base and J by 9 bases, leaving 13 bases between them. Germline assignment: CDR1 MNHNS and CDR2 SASEGT. CDR3 DNA: TGTGCCAGCAGTGAAGTCAAGGGGCCGGGGCCCCAGCATTTT. Translated, it gives CASSEVKGPGPQHF.

The rearrangement uses TRBV13 and TRBJ2-2; 10 positions match TRBD2. CDR1 is PRHDT and CDR2 is FYEKMQ in the germline V gene (reference sequence). This CDR3 has 13 residues. V lost 5 bases, J lost 9 bases, and 3 bases stayed unmatched. The DNA for the CDR3 is TGTGCCAGCAGCAAGCGGGAGGGCCGGGAGCTGTTTTTT. Translated, it gives CASSKREGRELFF.

This clone was found many times. The rearrangement links TRBV28 to TRBJ1-2; the D is unclear. The germline V gene has CDR1 MDHEN and CDR2 SYDVKM. CDR3 length: 15 residues. V was cut by 8 bases and J by 0 bases, with 16 bases left in between. CDR3 protein: CASVSRWTANYGYTF. CDR3 nucleotide sequence: TGTGCCAGCGTATCCCGCTGGACGGCTAACTATGGCTACACCTTC.

This clone appeared a single time. The gene calls are TRBV5-1 and TRBJ1-4; TRBD1 matches 9 bases. The CDR3 runs to 14 residues. V gave up 3 bases and J gave up 7 bases; unmatched junction bases: 4. Germline V gives CDR1 SGHRS, CDR2 YFSETQ. The CDR3: CASSSDRGGEKLFF. The CDR3 bases are TGCGCCAGCAGCTCGGACAGGGGCGGTGAAAAACTGTTTTTT.

This chain joins TRBV25-1 and TRBJ2-3; 11 bases align to TRBD1. CDR1 is MGHDK and CDR2 is SYGVNS in the germline V gene. The ends lost 4 bases at V and 5 bases at J; junction bases unmatched: 11. This CDR3 is built from 17 residues. The CDR3 DNA follows: TGTGCCAGCAGTGGACAGCTTGGACAGGGGGCGGGAGATACGCAGTATTTT. Translated, it gives CASSGQLGQGAGDTQYF.

This clone was seen a few times. The rearrangement joins TRBV6-9 to TRBJ2-2, with 10 bases aligning to TRBD2. V was pared by 8 bases and J by 5 bases, with 8 bases of the junction left unmatched. There are 15 residues in the CDR3. Germline V gene sequence: CDR1 MNHGY, CDR2 SVAAGI. This chain's CDR3 is CASSLSSGSTGELFF. For the CDR3, the DNA is TGTGCCAGCTCTTTATCTAGCGGGAGTACCGGGGAGCTGTTTTTT.

This clone showed up many times. The J gene is TRBJ2-6, the V gene TRBV7-3; no clear D. The V gene's germline CDR1 is SGHTA and CDR2 FQGTGA. The CDR3 has 14 amino acids. Trimming removed 7 bases from V and 4 bases from J, with 11 bases in between. The CDR3 DNA reads TGTGCCAGCATGGAAAACCCCGGGGCCAACGTCCTGACTTTC. Residues: CASMENPGANVLTF.

There are a few counts of this clone. V and J are TRBV11-2 and TRBJ2-7, with TRBD1 matching 10 bases. V lost 5 bases, J lost 6 bases, and 7 bases stayed unmatched. There are 14 residues in the CDR3. Germline values: CDR1 SGHAT, CDR2 FQNNGV. The CDR3, as DNA: TGTGCCAGCAGCGCCCGGGACAGGGGTTCCGAGCAGTACTTC. Its translation is CASSARDRGSEQYF.

This clone came up a few times. V gene TRBV7-9 combines with J gene TRBJ2-5; D is unclear. This CDR3 region has 11 residues. The V and J ends lost 5 bases and 1 base respectively, with 2 bases between them. Germline CDR1 reads SEHNR; CDR2 reads FQNEAQ (reference sequence). The chain's CDR3 is CASSPQETQYF. CDR3 nucleotide sequence: TGTGCCAGCAGCCCCCAAGAGACCCAGTACTTC.

The rearrangement uses TRBV19 and TRBJ1-4; D perhaps matches TRBD1 (6 bases). The CDR3 sequence is 13 residues long. Trimming left V 7 bases short and J 5 bases short, with 11 bases between. Germline V gene sequence: CDR1 LNHDA, CDR2 SQIVND (reference sequence). The CDR3 loop is CASNGQINEKLFF. CDR3 coding DNA: TGTGCCAGTAACGGACAGATAAATGAAAAACTGTTTTTT.

The chain links TRBV5-4 to TRBJ1-2; D gene uncertain. CDR1 is SGHNT and CDR2 is YYREEE in the germline V gene (reference sequence). CDR3 size: 14 residues. Trimming shortened V by 4 bases and J by 3 bases, and 13 bases separated the two germline ends. The CDR3 region has the DNA TGTGCCAGCAGCCCGGATGCGTCGGACTATGGCTACACCTTC. It encodes CASSPDASDYGYTF.

The chain recombines TRBV6-1 with TRBJ2-5; D might be TRBD1 (5 bases). Germline V CDR1 and CDR2: MNHNS, SASEGT. The CDR3 is made up of 14 amino acids. With 7 bases removed from V and 2 bases from J, the gap between germline ends came to 14 bases. The CDR3 coding sequence is TGTGCCAGCAATCAAGACAGATTACAAGAGACCCAGTACTTC. Protein: CASNQDRLQETQYF.

The rearrangement joins TRBV4-1 to TRBJ1-5; 9 bases map to TRBD1. V was pared by 1 base and J by 6 bases, with 4 bases of the junction left unmatched. This CDR3 is 15 amino acids long. CDR1 and CDR2 (germline): MGHRA, YSYEKL. For the CDR3, the DNA is TGCGCCAGCAGCCAAGGGACAGGGGAACCTCAGCCCCAGCATTTT. Protein: CASSQGTGEPQPQHF.

This clone was detected ten times or more. Other DNA variants within this sample encode the same CDR3. The chain employs TRBV5-1 and TRBJ2-1; no definite D call. CDR3 length: 16 residues. Between the trimmed V and J ends, which lost 1 base and 0 bases, there was a span of 11 bases. The germline V gene encodes CDR1 SGHRS and CDR2 YFSETQ. CDR3 loop: CASSLLGGSSYNEQFF. The CDR3, as DNA: TGCGCCAGCAGCTTGCTGGGCGGCAGCTCCTACAATGAGCAGTTCTTC.

The chain joins TRBV27 to TRBJ1-1, with D uncertain. The germline V gene encodes CDR1 MNHEY and CDR2 SMNVEV (reference sequence). Trimming removed 8 bases at V and 0 bases at J, with 13 bases between. The CDR3 covers 14 residues. The CDR3 reads CASHATRLNTEAFF. The CDR3 bases are TGTGCCAGCCACGCTACTCGGCTGAACACTGAAGCTTTCTTT.

This clone was found a few times. The chain has TRBV28 and TRBJ2-3; weak D call: TRBD1 (6 bases). The germline V and J ends were trimmed by 6 bases and 1 base, with 11 bases remaining between them. Germline CDR1 and CDR2: MDHEN and SYDVKM. CDR3 length equals 14 residues. The CDR3 DNA follows: TGTGCCAGCAGCCTACAGGGACGCACAGATACGCAGTATTTT. Translation gives CASSLQGRTDTQYF.